The clone carrying this T cell receptor (beta chain) was seen a single time. These data belong to a study of blood T cell repertoires in COVID-19. Trimming pared 4 bases from V and 1 base from J, leaving 9 bases between. This CDR3 region has 15 residues. The germline gives CDR1 SGHRS, CDR2 YFSETQ. Only in-frame clones appear in the TCRdb table, and some are missing; sequencing was by immunoSEQ multiplex PCR. The sample includes roughly 68,000 clones, roughly 81% of them seen just once. The material sequenced was peripheral blood. The genes are TRBV5-1 and TRBJ1-6; D unclear. The clonotype comes from a human donor in a cohort sampled during active COVID-19. CDR3 sequence: CASSAGISYNSPLHF. The CDR3 DNA reads TGCGCCAGCAGCGCCGGGATATCCTATAATTCACCCCTCCACTTT. The full variable domain, in which reference TRBV5-1 and TRBJ1-6 provide the parts outside the CDR3, is KAGVTQTPRYLIKTRGQQVTLSCSPISGHRSVSWYQQTPGQGLQFLFEYFSETQRNKGNFPGRFSGRQFSNSRSEMNVSTLELGDSALYLCASSAGISYNSPLHFGNGTRLTVT.